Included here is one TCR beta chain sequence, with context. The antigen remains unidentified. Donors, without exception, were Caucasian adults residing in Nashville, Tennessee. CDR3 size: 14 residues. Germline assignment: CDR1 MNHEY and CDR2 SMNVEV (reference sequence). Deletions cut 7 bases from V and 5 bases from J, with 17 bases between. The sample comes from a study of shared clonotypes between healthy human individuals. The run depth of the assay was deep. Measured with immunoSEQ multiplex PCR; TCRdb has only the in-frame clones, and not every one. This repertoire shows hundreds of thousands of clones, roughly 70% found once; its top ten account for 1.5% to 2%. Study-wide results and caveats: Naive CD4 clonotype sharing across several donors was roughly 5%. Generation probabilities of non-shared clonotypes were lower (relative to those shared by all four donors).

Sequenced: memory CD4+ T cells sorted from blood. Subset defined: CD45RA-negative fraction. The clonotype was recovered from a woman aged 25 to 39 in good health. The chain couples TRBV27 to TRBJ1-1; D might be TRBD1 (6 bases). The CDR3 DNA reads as TGTGCCAGCACCCAGTTGGGGGGGACAACTGAAGCTTTCTTT. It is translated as CASTQLGGTTEAFF.